The 31 T cell receptor beta chains listed next were all sequenced from one sample in a study of vaccination and CD4 T cells after COVID-19. The treatment is: approximately 9-day PBMC culture with coronavirus spike peptide pools or control peptides (ViraFEST assay). An unexposed donor provided the CD4+ T cells, which were collected before the COVID-19 pandemic (2011-2018). Sequenced with the Oncomine TCR Beta short-read assay was DNA taken from cultured CD4+ T cells. TCRdb itself ran the PCR reads through MiXCR, one entry per CDR3 protein. The top ten clones hold roughly half of a sample with nearly 5,500 distinct CDR3 sequences, approximately 62% of them seen once. No antigen has been identified for these receptors. The source material was CD4+ T cells from blood, cultured in vitro. The receptors were sampled from a human donor in good health.

This sequence joins TRBV15 and TRBJ2-7; possible D gene TRBD1, 5 bases. The CDR3 consists of 13 residues. The V gene lost 8 bases and the J gene lost 1 base, with 12 bases spanning the gap. Germline V lookup: CDR1 LNHNV, CDR2 YYDKDF (reference sequence). The CDR3, as DNA: TGTGCCACCGCGAAGGGGTCGTCCTACGAGCAGTACTTC. It specifies CATAKGSSYEQYF. Filled out from reference TRBV15 and TRBJ2-7, the complete variable domain reads DAMVIQNPRYQVTQFGKPVTLSCSQTLNHNVMYWYQQKSSQAPKLLFHYYDKDFNNEADTPDNFQSRRPNTSFCFLDIRSPGLGDTAMYLCATAKGSSYEQYFGPGTRLTVT.

This chain connects TRBV19 to TRBJ2-1, with 12 bases aligning to TRBD2. J was trimmed by 12 bases and V by 6 bases; bases with no gene match: 15. The germline V gene has CDR1 LNHDA and CDR2 SQIVND (reference sequence). CDR3 length: 16 amino acids. CDR3: CASSPRRTSGATGQFF. CDR3 nucleotides: TGTGCCAGTAGCCCCCGTCGGACTAGCGGGGCCACCGGGCAGTTCTTC. The variable domain in full, completed from reference TRBV19 and TRBJ2-1, reads DGGITQSPKYLFRKEGQNVTLSCEQNLNHDAMYWYRQDPGQGLRLIYYSQIVNDFQKGDIAEGYSVSREKKESFPLTVTSAQKNPTAFYLCASSPRRTSGATGQFFGPGTRLTVL.

This clonotype was counted a few times. The chain employs TRBV6-4 and TRBJ1-2, with D possibly matching TRBD1 (6 bases). CDR3 length: 14 amino acids. V lost 6 bases and J 3 bases, leaving 14 bases between the germline ends. Germline V CDR1 and CDR2: MRHNA, SNTAGT. The CDR3 bases are TGTGCCAGCAGCGAAACACCAGGGGACTATGGCTACACCTTC. This encodes CASSETPGDYGYTF.

This chain uses TRBV12-5 with TRBJ2-3, with 10 positions matching TRBD1. There are 15 residues in the CDR3. The germline V gene has CDR1 LGHNT and CDR2 FRNRAP. V was clipped by 6 bases and J by 4 bases; unmatched bases: 7. Here the CDR3 DNA reads TGTGCTAGTGGGCTGGGACAGGGGATGGCAGATACGCAGTATTTT. It is translated as CASGLGQGMADTQYF.

The rearrangement joins TRBV20-1 to TRBJ2-3, with D unresolved. V was cut by 3 bases and J by 1 base, with 8 bases left in between. CDR3 length: 13 amino acids. The germline V gene encodes CDR1 DFQATT and CDR2 SNEGSKA (reference sequence). Here the CDR3 reads CSARGSGTDTQYF. The CDR3 nucleotides read TGCAGTGCTAGGGGGTCTGGCACAGATACGCAGTATTTT.

A remark on this clonotype: At one boundary the junction diverges from the germline segment, which might be a read error. The V call is TRBV5-1, the J call TRBJ2-2; D gene unclear. The CDR3 length is 14 residues. The germline gives CDR1 SGHRS, CDR2 YFSETQ. The CDR3 loop reads CASSSPQNAGELFF. Here the CDR3 DNA reads TGCGCCAGCAGCTCGCCACAGAACGCCGGGGAGCTGTTTTTT.

This clonotype was recorded a few times. The chain carries TRBV30 and TRBJ1-2; D not certain. V lost 2 bases and J lost 3, with 7 bases in between. This CDR3 region has 12 residues. Germline values: CDR1 GTSNPN, CDR2 SVGIG (reference sequence). CDR3 bases: TGTGCCTGGAGTCAGTATGACTATGGCTACACCTTC. Encoded protein: CAWSQYDYGYTF.

The chain carries TRBV4-3 and TRBJ1-1; perhaps TRBD1 as D (6 bases). Germline CDR1 and CDR2: LGHNA and YSLEER. The CDR3 contains 14 residues. Trimming cost V 4 bases and J 3 bases, with 12 bases left between them. The CDR3 is CASSLGGGYTEAFF. The CDR3, as DNA: TGCGCCAGCAGCCTAGGGGGGGGGTACACTGAAGCTTTCTTT.

This clonotype is a singleton in its sample. The chain couples TRBV10-1 to TRBJ2-2; TRBD1 matches at 7 bases. Germline V gene data show CDR1 as WNHNN and CDR2 as SYGVQD (reference sequence). CDR3 length equals 13 residues. V was pared by 8 bases and J by 5 bases, with 5 bases of the junction left unmatched. The CDR3 protein is CASDRVTTGELFF. Here the CDR3 DNA reads TGCGCCAGCGACAGGGTGACGACCGGGGAGCTGTTTTTT.

This clonotype was seen a few times. The chain uses TRBV7-2 and TRBJ1-5, with D unresolved. The germline gives CDR1 SGHTA, CDR2 FQGNSA. The CDR3 spans 15 residues. Trimming took 4 bases from V and 8 from J, leaving 18 bases between them. This chain's CDR3 is CASSSRGGYMEPQHF. The CDR3 DNA reads TGTGCCAGCAGCTCGAGAGGAGGCTACATGGAGCCCCAGCATTTT.

This chain links TRBV24-1 with TRBJ2-3; 7 bases are shared with TRBD1. The J segment lost 4 bases and the V segment lost 3 bases, leaving 3 bases of the junction unmatched. Germline assignment: CDR1 KGHDR and CDR2 SFDVKD. CDR3 length: 14 residues. Written as DNA, the CDR3 is TGTGCCACCAGTGATCCAGGGGGAGCAGATACGCAGTATTTT. It is translated as CATSDPGGADTQYF.

In its sample, this clonotype was seen a few times. The genes are TRBV27 and TRBJ1-5; D is possibly TRBD1 (5 bases). This CDR3 region has 17 residues. Deletions cut 0 bases from V and 1 base from J, with 13 bases between. Germline-derived CDR1 and CDR2 are MNHEY and SMNVEV (reference sequence). CDR3 DNA sequence: TGTGCCAGCAGTTTATCCGCCCAGGGTACGAGCAATCAGCCCCAGCATTTT. Protein product: CASSLSAQGTSNQPQHF.

The chain combines TRBV20-1 with TRBJ2-7; no clear D. V lost 3 bases and J 7 bases, leaving 13 bases between the germline ends. The CDR3 is made up of 12 amino acids. Germline V gene sequence: CDR1 DFQATT, CDR2 SNEGSKA (reference sequence). The CDR3 DNA reads TGCAGTGCTAGTACCCTCCCGGATGAGCAGTACTTC. The encoded protein is CSASTLPDEQYF.

The chain joins TRBV7-9 to TRBJ2-3, with a possible D match to TRBD2 (6 bases). The V end was cut by 5 bases, the J end by 8 bases, with 11 bases between. This CDR3 region has 12 residues. The germline gives CDR1 SEHNR, CDR2 FQNEAQ (reference sequence). As DNA, the CDR3 is TGTGCCAGCAGCGCTACCGGGGGTACGCAGTATTTT. It yields the protein CASSATGGTQYF.

This chain joins TRBV7-2 and TRBJ2-7; perhaps D is TRBD1 or TRBD2 (5 bases each). The CDR3 has 14 amino acids. V was trimmed by 2 bases and J by 6 bases, leaving 14 bases between them. From germline, CDR1 is SGHTA and CDR2 FQGNSA. DNA of the CDR3: TGTGCCAGCAGCTTAATGAGGGACGGCGGCGAGCAGTACTTC. It specifies CASSLMRDGGEQYF.

This sequence joins TRBV6-1 and TRBJ1-3; a weak D match, TRBD1 (6 bases). Germline V gene sequence: CDR1 MNHNS, CDR2 SASEGT. The CDR3 contains 17 residues. V was trimmed by 4 bases and J by 4 bases, leaving 20 bases between them. Written as DNA, the CDR3 is TGTGCCAGCAGTGCGGGTGAGACAGGTACCTCGGGAAACACCATATATTTT. Encoded protein: CASSAGETGTSGNTIYF.

V gene TRBV4-2 combines with J gene TRBJ2-2; 10 bases fit TRBD2. Unmatched junction bases numbered 9, after V lost 2 bases and J lost 6 bases. The CDR3 has 17 residues. Germline CDR1 is LGHNA and CDR2 is YNFKEQ. In nucleotides, the CDR3 is TGTGCCAGCAGCCAACCCGCTAGCGGGAGTTCGCCCGGGGAGCTGTTTTTT. This gives the protein CASSQPASGSSPGELFF.

This clonotype occurred once. The chain carries TRBV6-2 or TRBV6-3 and TRBJ1-5, with TRBD1 matching over 7 bases. This CDR3 is built from 13 residues. Germline CDR1 reads MNHEY; CDR2 reads SVGEGT. V was clipped by 6 bases and J by 6 bases; unmatched bases: 5. The CDR3, as DNA: TGTGCCAGCAGAAACGACAGGGTTCAGCCCCAGCATTTT. This encodes CASRNDRVQPQHF.

This chain links TRBV11-2 with TRBJ1-2, with D perhaps TRBD1 (5 bases). Germline V lookup: CDR1 SGHAT, CDR2 FQNNGV. Between the trimmed V and J ends, which lost 0 bases and 7 bases, there was a span of 9 bases. CDR3 length equals 13 residues. As DNA, the CDR3 is TGTGCCAGCAGCTTAGAGGGGGAAGGTGGCTACACCTTC. Translating gives CASSLEGEGGYTF.

This clonotype was seen a few times. This rearrangement joins TRBV20-1 to TRBJ2-3, with a possible D match to TRBD1 (5 bases). Trimming took off 1 base at V and 3 bases at J, with 14 bases between the two ends. The CDR3 sequence is 15 residues long. Germline V gene sequence: CDR1 DFQATT, CDR2 SNEGSKA (reference sequence). This CDR3 is CSARAPGQGTDTQYF. DNA for the CDR3: TGCAGTGCTAGAGCCCCAGGGCAAGGTACAGATACGCAGTATTTT.

The chain uses TRBV28 and TRBJ1-2, with D perhaps TRBD1 (6 bases). Trimming shortened V by 6 bases and J by 7 bases, and 15 bases separated the two germline ends. Germline CDR1 MDHEN, CDR2 SYDVKM. The CDR3 extends over 13 amino acids. DNA of the CDR3: TGTGCCAGCAGCCAGCCAGGGGCTATTGGCTACACCTTC. Protein product: CASSQPGAIGYTF.

The chain joins TRBV7-9 to TRBJ1-5; D is uncertain. The CDR3 loop spans 13 amino acids. Germline assignment: CDR1 SEHNR and CDR2 FQNEAQ (reference sequence). V was trimmed by 4 bases and J by 3 bases, leaving 7 bases between them. The CDR3 loop is CASSSGNNQPQHF. In DNA, the CDR3 is TGTGCCAGCAGCTCTGGGAACAATCAGCCCCAGCATTTT.

V usage is TRBV2 and J usage is TRBJ2-3; D ambiguous. In germline, CDR1 is SNHLY, CDR2 FYNNEI. The CDR3 contains 12 residues. Trimming stripped 6 bases from V and 0 bases from J, with 4 bases between. Written as DNA, the CDR3 is TGTGCCAGCAGGCTCAGCACAGATACGCAGTATTTT. It encodes CASRLSTDTQYF.

A note on this clonotype: A read error may produce the germline difference seen at one junction end. The CDR3 protein is CAISVIAGTGGNEQFF. The CDR3 DNA sequence: TGTGCCATCAGTGTAATCGCGGGGACAGGGGGCAATGAGCAGTTCTTC. The chain is built from TRBV27 and TRBJ2-1; 11 bases map to TRBD1. CDR3 length: 16 amino acids. Germline V gene sequence: CDR1 MNHEY, CDR2 SMNVEV (reference sequence).

This chain joins TRBV4-1 and TRBJ1-1; unclear D gene. V lost 0 bases, J lost 11 bases, and 16 bases lay in between. This CDR3 is 14 amino acids long. Germline loops: CDR1 MGHRA, CDR2 YSYEKL. CDR3 in amino acids: CASSQDQAEGRAFF. DNA of the CDR3: TGCGCCAGCAGCCAAGATCAGGCCGAGGGTCGGGCTTTCTTT.

The chain recombines TRBV28 with TRBJ2-5; D gene ambiguous. V was pared by 3 bases and J by 4 bases, with 9 bases between. The CDR3 is 13 residues long. Looked up from germline, CDR1 is MDHEN and CDR2 is SYDVKM. The CDR3, as DNA: TGTGCCAGCAGTTTTGTAGTACCAGAGACCCAGTACTTC. Protein sequence: CASSFVVPETQYF.

This clonotype showed up just a few times. This chain links TRBV14 with TRBJ1-1; unclear D gene. V was shortened by 0 bases and J by 3 bases, with 5 bases between the two germline ends. This CDR3 has 13 amino acids. Germline V CDR1 and CDR2: SGHDN, FVKESK. CDR3: CASSQDRDTEAFF. CDR3 coding DNA: TGTGCCAGCAGCCAAGATCGGGACACTGAAGCTTTCTTT.

This chain connects TRBV19 to TRBJ2-5; D remains unclear. Germline assignment: CDR1 LNHDA and CDR2 SQIVND (reference sequence). V lost 4 bases to trimming and J lost 4 bases, with 10 bases between them. The CDR3 covers 13 residues. The CDR3 sequence: CASSTDLIETQYF. The CDR3 DNA reads as TGTGCCAGTAGTACAGACTTAATAGAGACCCAGTACTTC.

The chain recombines TRBV19 with TRBJ2-5; 9 nucleotides line up with TRBD2. There are 15 residues in the CDR3. Unmatched junction bases numbered 5, after V lost 1 base and J lost 5 bases. Looked up from germline, CDR1 is LNHDA and CDR2 is SQIVND (reference sequence). CDR3 protein: CASSIGSGSWETQYF. CDR3 nucleotides: TGTGCCAGTAGTATAGGTAGCGGGAGTTGGGAGACCCAGTACTTC.

The sample holds a few counts of this clonotype. The rearrangement links TRBV24-1 to TRBJ2-2, with 8 bases identical to TRBD1. CDR1 is KGHDR and CDR2 is SFDVKD in the germline V gene. CDR3 length: 16 amino acids. The J segment lost 1 base and the V segment lost 4 bases, leaving 4 bases of the junction unmatched. The CDR3 reads CATSDPGTGNTGELFF. CDR3 coding DNA: TGTGCCACCAGTGACCCCGGGACAGGGAACACCGGGGAGCTGTTTTTT.

The chain uses TRBV10-3 and TRBJ2-1; the D is unclear. CDR3 length: 14 residues. V was pared by 0 bases and J by 6 bases, with 9 bases between. Germline-derived CDR1 and CDR2 are ENHRY and SYGVKD. The chain's CDR3 is CAISESTSGNEQFF. The CDR3 DNA reads as TGTGCCATCAGTGAGTCGACTTCAGGCAATGAGCAGTTCTTC.